These T cell receptor beta chains were read from a single sample in a study of post-analysis software for immune sequencing data. TCRdb redid the calling of the PCR reads with MiXCR, one entry per CDR3 protein. The sample records 740,000 or so distinct CDR3 sequences, approximately 53% being singletons. Material: blood. Every receptor here comes from a girl aged 5-17 years with multiple sclerosis. Both conserved end residues are part of each CDR3. D genes are given only for firm matches. Only part of the rows carry a size: once, few, many, or a class if the clone is expanded.

D gene: .; J gene: TRBJ2-7; clone size: few; V gene: TRBV20-1; CDR3 protein: CSARGLTGRLYEQYF; CDR3 DNA: TGCAGTGCTAGGGGTCTGACGGGAAGATTGTACGAGCAGTACTTC
D gene: TRBD2; J gene: TRBJ2-5; clone size: .; V gene: TRBV12-3/TRBV12-4; CDR3 protein: CASSLARGILAGAQETQYF; CDR3 DNA: TGTGCCAGCAGTTTAGCTCGTGGGATACTAGCGGGGGCTCAAGAGACCCAGTACTTC
D gene: .; J gene: TRBJ2-1; clone size: few; V gene: TRBV5-1; CDR3 protein: CASSLGKRLSSYNEQFF; CDR3 DNA: TGCGCCAGCAGCTTGGGTAAGCGGCTCAGCTCCTACAATGAGCAGTTCTTC
D gene: .; J gene: TRBJ2-6; clone size: once; V gene: TRBV19; CDR3 protein: CASRYPAGANVLTF; CDR3 DNA: TGTGCCAGTAGGTACCCCGCTGGGGCCAACGTCCTGACTTTC
D gene: TRBD2; J gene: TRBJ2-7; clone size: .; V gene: TRBV7-2; CDR3 protein: CASSSAGGYEQYF; CDR3 DNA: TGTGCCAGCAGCTCCGCCGGGGGGTACGAGCAGTACTTC
D gene: .; J gene: TRBJ1-2; clone size: once; V gene: TRBV20-1; CDR3 protein: CSASGGHYGYTF; CDR3 DNA: TGCAGTGCTAGTGGGGGGCACTATGGCTACACCTTC
D gene: TRBD1; J gene: TRBJ2-5; clone size: .; V gene: TRBV7-3; CDR3 protein: CASALDRDQETQYF; CDR3 DNA: TGTGCCAGCGCCCTGGACAGGGACCAAGAGACCCAGTACTTC
D gene: .; J gene: TRBJ2-7; clone size: .; V gene: TRBV12-3/TRBV12-4; CDR3 protein: CASSLFRDSGYEQYF; CDR3 DNA: TGTGCCAGCAGTTTATTCAGAGACTCGGGGTACGAGCAGTACTTC
D gene: TRBD2; J gene: TRBJ2-7; clone size: .; V gene: TRBV27; CDR3 protein: CASSSPSGASGNPYEQYF; CDR3 DNA: TGTGCCAGCAGTTCCCCGAGTGGGGCTAGCGGGAACCCCTACGAGCAGTACTTC
D gene: .; J gene: TRBJ2-7; clone size: few; V gene: TRBV25-1; CDR3 protein: CASSPPVGSSYEQYF; CDR3 DNA: TGTGCCAGCAGTCCTCCGGTCGGAAGCTCCTACGAGCAGTACTTC
D gene: .; J gene: TRBJ2-7; clone size: few; V gene: TRBV12-3/TRBV12-4; CDR3 protein: CASSLDSPPYEQYF; CDR3 DNA: TGTGCCAGCAGTTTAGACAGTCCCCCGTACGAGCAGTACTTC
D gene: .; J gene: TRBJ1-2; clone size: .; V gene: TRBV29-1; CDR3 protein: CSVENGYTF; CDR3 DNA: TGCAGCGTTGAGAACGGCTACACCTTC
D gene: .; J gene: TRBJ1-2; clone size: .; V gene: TRBV6-5; CDR3 protein: CASSREGGSNYGCTF; CDR3 DNA: TGTGCCAGCAGTAGGGAAGGGGGATCTAACTATGGCTGCACCTTC
D gene: .; J gene: TRBJ2-5; clone size: .; V gene: TRBV29-1; CDR3 protein: CSVAGTRPRDSVGTQYF; CDR3 DNA: TGCAGCGTTGCCGGGACCAGACCCCGGGACTCCGTCGGGACCCAGTACTTC
D gene: .; J gene: TRBJ2-5; clone size: few; V gene: TRBV14; CDR3 protein: CASSLNVRDQETQYF; CDR3 DNA: TGTGCCAGCAGCCTCAATGTCAGGGACCAAGAGACCCAGTACTTC
D gene: .; J gene: TRBJ1-1; clone size: .; V gene: TRBV6-6; CDR3 protein: CASSYGRTLNTEAFF; CDR3 DNA: TGTGCCAGCAGTTACGGACGCACTCTGAACACTGAAGCTTTCTTT
D gene: .; J gene: TRBJ2-6; clone size: many; V gene: TRBV20-1; CDR3 protein: CSAPPGGANVLTF; CDR3 DNA: TGCAGTGCACCCCCCGGAGGGGCCAACGTCCTGACTTTC
D gene: TRBD1; J gene: TRBJ1-2; clone size: few; V gene: TRBV29-1; CDR3 protein: CSSRQGAYGYTF; CDR3 DNA: TGCAGCTCCCGACAGGGAGCGTATGGCTACACCTTC
D gene: .; J gene: TRBJ1-5; clone size: .; V gene: TRBV5-5; CDR3 protein: CASSLDRGRQPQHF; CDR3 DNA: TGTGCCAGCAGCTTGGACCGGGGGCGGCAGCCCCAGCATTTT
D gene: .; J gene: TRBJ1-1; clone size: .; V gene: TRBV25-1; CDR3 protein: CASFQIGPGAFF; CDR3 DNA: TGTGCCAGCTTTCAAATAGGGCCGGGAGCTTTCTTT
D gene: .; J gene: TRBJ1-1; clone size: .; V gene: TRBV5-1; CDR3 protein: CASSGDPRDAFF; CDR3 DNA: TGCGCCAGCAGCGGTGATCCTCGGGACGCTTTCTTT
D gene: TRBD1; J gene: TRBJ2-1; clone size: .; V gene: TRBV7-3; CDR3 protein: CASSSTGARYNEQFF; CDR3 DNA: TGTGCCAGCAGCTCCACAGGGGCGAGGTACAATGAGCAGTTCTTC
D gene: .; J gene: TRBJ2-1; clone size: once; V gene: TRBV9; CDR3 protein: CASSVEQTSYNEQFF; CDR3 DNA: TGTGCCAGCAGCGTAGAGCAGACCTCCTACAATGAGCAGTTCTTC
D gene: .; J gene: TRBJ2-5; clone size: .; V gene: TRBV15; CDR3 protein: CATSTTRGALEQYF; CDR3 DNA: TGTGCCACCAGCACCACGAGGGGGGCGCTTGAGCAGTACTTC
D gene: TRBD1; J gene: TRBJ1-1; clone size: .; V gene: TRBV20-1; CDR3 protein: CSATRQGFTEAFF; CDR3 DNA: TGCAGTGCAACCCGACAGGGGTTCACTGAAGCTTTCTTT
D gene: TRBD2; J gene: TRBJ2-7; clone size: .; V gene: TRBV5-1; CDR3 protein: CASSLAGYGSEQYF; CDR3 DNA: TGCGCCAGCAGCTTAGCGGGGTATGGCTCCGAGCAGTACTTC
D gene: .; J gene: TRBJ1-2; clone size: .; V gene: TRBV5-1; CDR3 protein: CASSSDGSTYGYTF; CDR3 DNA: TGCGCCAGCAGCTCCGACGGCAGCACCTATGGCTACACCTTC
D gene: TRBD1; J gene: TRBJ1-2; clone size: .; V gene: TRBV28; CDR3 protein: CASSLPRQGAVYGYTF; CDR3 DNA: TGTGCCAGCAGTTTACCCAGACAGGGGGCTGTCTATGGCTACACCTTC
D gene: .; J gene: TRBJ2-6; clone size: .; V gene: TRBV6-1; CDR3 protein: CASSLRALGANVLTF; CDR3 DNA: TGTGCCAGCAGTCTCAGGGCCTTGGGGGCCAACGTCCTGACTTTC
D gene: .; J gene: TRBJ1-2; clone size: .; V gene: TRBV18; CDR3 protein: CASSRGQDGGYTF; CDR3 DNA: TGTGCCAGCTCACGTGGCCAAGACGGTGGCTACACCTTC
D gene: .; J gene: TRBJ2-3; clone size: .; V gene: TRBV11-2; CDR3 protein: CASSPSGIGTDTQYF; CDR3 DNA: TGTGCCAGCAGCCCATCGGGAATTGGCACAGATACGCAGTATTTT
D gene: .; J gene: TRBJ1-6; clone size: .; V gene: TRBV28; CDR3 protein: CARDPGARNSPLHF; CDR3 DNA: TGTGCCAGGGACCCAGGGGCCAGGAATTCACCCCTCCACTTT
D gene: .; J gene: TRBJ2-1; clone size: few; V gene: TRBV20-1; CDR3 protein: CSARDVLKGQFF; CDR3 DNA: TGCAGTGCTAGAGATGTGCTTAAAGGCCAGTTCTTC
D gene: .; J gene: TRBJ1-2; clone size: .; V gene: TRBV12-3/TRBV12-4; CDR3 protein: CASSLPGTSYGYTF; CDR3 DNA: TGTGCCAGCAGTCTTCCGGGGACCTCCTATGGCTACACCTTC
D gene: .; J gene: TRBJ2-7; clone size: .; V gene: TRBV10-3; CDR3 protein: CAIMQGREYEQYF; CDR3 DNA: TGTGCCATCATGCAGGGGAGGGAGTACGAGCAGTACTTC
D gene: TRBD1; J gene: TRBJ2-3; clone size: .; V gene: TRBV12-3/TRBV12-4; CDR3 protein: CASRGGQGRGTQYF; CDR3 DNA: TGTGCCAGCAGGGGGGGACAGGGGAGGGGTACGCAGTATTTT
D gene: .; J gene: TRBJ2-6; clone size: few; V gene: TRBV6-1; CDR3 protein: CASGTFSGANVLTF; CDR3 DNA: TGTGCCAGCGGGACCTTCTCTGGGGCCAACGTCCTGACTTTC
D gene: TRBD2; J gene: TRBJ2-3; clone size: .; V gene: TRBV15; CDR3 protein: CATSRTSGIPVTDTQYF; CDR3 DNA: TGTGCCACCAGCCGGACTAGCGGGATTCCAGTAACAGATACGCAGTATTTT
D gene: TRBD2; J gene: TRBJ2-1; clone size: once; V gene: TRBV28; CDR3 protein: CASHRLAGGDIYNEQFF; CDR3 DNA: TGTGCCAGCCACAGGCTAGCGGGGGGGGATATCTACAATGAGCAGTTCTTC
D gene: .; J gene: TRBJ2-7; clone size: .; V gene: TRBV5-1; CDR3 protein: CASSLDRSVREQYF; CDR3 DNA: TGCGCCAGCAGCCTGGACAGATCCGTGAGGGAGCAGTACTTC
D gene: .; J gene: TRBJ1-2; clone size: .; V gene: TRBV20-1; CDR3 protein: CSADIIYGYTF; CDR3 DNA: TGCAGTGCTGACATTATCTATGGCTACACCTTC
D gene: .; J gene: TRBJ1-2; clone size: .; V gene: TRBV2; CDR3 protein: CASSDPSYGYTF; CDR3 DNA: TGTGCCAGCAGTGACCCGTCCTATGGCTACACCTTC
D gene: TRBD1; J gene: TRBJ2-5; clone size: .; V gene: TRBV20-1; CDR3 protein: CSARSDRGPQETQYF; CDR3 DNA: TGCAGTGCTAGATCAGACAGGGGGCCCCAAGAGACCCAGTACTTC
D gene: .; J gene: TRBJ1-2; clone size: .; V gene: TRBV12-3/TRBV12-4; CDR3 protein: CASSLQPPNYGYTF; CDR3 DNA: TGTGCCAGCAGTTTGCAGCCTCCTAACTATGGCTACACCTTC
D gene: .; J gene: TRBJ2-1; clone size: .; V gene: TRBV20-1; CDR3 protein: CSARGSVSVPYNEQFF; CDR3 DNA: TGCAGTGCTAGAGGGTCTGTGAGCGTTCCCTACAATGAGCAGTTCTTC
D gene: TRBD2; J gene: TRBJ2-5; clone size: .; V gene: TRBV20-1; CDR3 protein: CSASIAGGQETQYF; CDR3 DNA: TGCAGTGCTAGCATAGCGGGGGGGCAAGAGACCCAGTACTTC
D gene: .; J gene: TRBJ2-7; clone size: few; V gene: TRBV7-9; CDR3 protein: CAGGGGLGQYF; CDR3 DNA: TGTGCCGGAGGAGGGGGATTGGGGCAGTACTTC
D gene: TRBD2; J gene: TRBJ2-5; clone size: .; V gene: TRBV9; CDR3 protein: CASSFREGGETQYF; CDR3 DNA: TGTGCCAGCAGCTTCCGAGAGGGAGGGGAGACCCAGTACTTC
D gene: TRBD2; J gene: TRBJ2-3; clone size: .; V gene: TRBV9; CDR3 protein: CASSVTSGGMIVTDTQYF; CDR3 DNA: TGTGCCAGCAGCGTAACTAGCGGGGGTATGATTGTGACAGATACGCAGTATTTT
D gene: .; J gene: TRBJ2-4; clone size: .; V gene: TRBV4-2; CDR3 protein: CASSQDDLGESIQYF; CDR3 DNA: TGTGCCAGCAGCCAAGATGACCTGGGGGAAAGTATTCAGTACTTC
D gene: .; J gene: TRBJ2-6; clone size: .; V gene: TRBV6-5; CDR3 protein: CASSYRSGANVLTF; CDR3 DNA: TGTGCCAGCAGTTACCGCTCTGGGGCCAACGTCCTGACTTTC
D gene: .; J gene: TRBJ1-3; clone size: .; V gene: TRBV3-1; CDR3 protein: CASSLTGSGNTIYF; CDR3 DNA: TGTGCCAGCAGCCTGACAGGCTCTGGAAACACCATATATTTT
D gene: .; J gene: TRBJ2-7; clone size: .; V gene: TRBV20-1; CDR3 protein: CSASDSSLPYEQYF; CDR3 DNA: TGCAGTGCTAGCGATTCTTCACTCCCCTACGAGCAGTACTTC
D gene: TRBD2; J gene: TRBJ2-7; clone size: .; V gene: TRBV9; CDR3 protein: CASSAAGVEQYF; CDR3 DNA: TGTGCCAGCAGCGCAGCGGGAGTGGAGCAGTACTTC
D gene: TRBD2; J gene: TRBJ2-3; clone size: few; V gene: TRBV2; CDR3 protein: CASSEFEAGGTDTQYF; CDR3 DNA: TGTGCCAGCAGTGAATTCGAAGCGGGGGGCACAGATACGCAGTATTTT
D gene: .; J gene: TRBJ2-3; clone size: few; V gene: TRBV20-1; CDR3 protein: CSALFWGASTDTQYF; CDR3 DNA: TGCAGTGCCCTCTTCTGGGGGGCGAGCACAGATACGCAGTATTTT
D gene: .; J gene: TRBJ1-1; clone size: .; V gene: TRBV5-1; CDR3 protein: CASSPQVWNTEAFF; CDR3 DNA: TGCGCCAGCAGCCCACAGGTGTGGAACACTGAAGCTTTCTTT
D gene: .; J gene: TRBJ1-2; clone size: few; V gene: TRBV27; CDR3 protein: CASRPEGQVYGYTF; CDR3 DNA: TGTGCCAGCCGACCCGAGGGGCAGGTCTATGGCTACACCTTC
D gene: TRBD1; J gene: TRBJ1-1; clone size: .; V gene: TRBV4-1; CDR3 protein: CASSQPPGQGSTEAFF; CDR3 DNA: TGCGCCAGCAGCCAACCTCCGGGACAGGGGAGCACTGAAGCTTTCTTT
D gene: TRBD2; J gene: TRBJ2-4; clone size: .; V gene: TRBV29-1; CDR3 protein: CSVAGLAGGLDIQYF; CDR3 DNA: TGCAGCGTTGCTGGACTAGCGGGAGGGCTGGACATTCAGTACTTC